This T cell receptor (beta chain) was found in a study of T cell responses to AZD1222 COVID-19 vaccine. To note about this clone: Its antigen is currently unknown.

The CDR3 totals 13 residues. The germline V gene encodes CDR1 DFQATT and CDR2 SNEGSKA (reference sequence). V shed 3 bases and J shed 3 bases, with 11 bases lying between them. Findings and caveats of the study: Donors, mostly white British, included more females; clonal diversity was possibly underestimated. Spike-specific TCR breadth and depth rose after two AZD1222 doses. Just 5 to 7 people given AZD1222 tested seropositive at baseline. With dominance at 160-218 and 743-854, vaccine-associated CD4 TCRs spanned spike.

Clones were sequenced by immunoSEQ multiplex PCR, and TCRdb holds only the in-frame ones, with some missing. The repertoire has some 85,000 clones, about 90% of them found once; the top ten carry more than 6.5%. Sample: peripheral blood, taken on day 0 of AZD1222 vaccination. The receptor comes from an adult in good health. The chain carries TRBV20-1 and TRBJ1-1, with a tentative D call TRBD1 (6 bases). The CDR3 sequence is CSASEQGYTEAFF. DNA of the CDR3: TGCAGTGCTAGTGAACAGGGCTACACTGAAGCTTTCTTT.